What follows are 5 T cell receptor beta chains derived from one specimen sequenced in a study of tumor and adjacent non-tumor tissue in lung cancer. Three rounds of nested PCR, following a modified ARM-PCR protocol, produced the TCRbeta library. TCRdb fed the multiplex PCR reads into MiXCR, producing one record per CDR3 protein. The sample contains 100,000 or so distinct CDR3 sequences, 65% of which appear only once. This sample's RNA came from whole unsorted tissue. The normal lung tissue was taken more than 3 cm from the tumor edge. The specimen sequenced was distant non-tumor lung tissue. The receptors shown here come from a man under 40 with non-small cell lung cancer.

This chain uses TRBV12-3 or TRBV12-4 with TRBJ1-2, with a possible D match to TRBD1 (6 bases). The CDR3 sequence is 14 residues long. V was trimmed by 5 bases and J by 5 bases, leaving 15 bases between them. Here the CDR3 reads CASSTRAGVYGYTF. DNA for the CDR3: TGTGCCAGCAGTACCCGGGCAGGGGTGTATGGCTACACCTTC.

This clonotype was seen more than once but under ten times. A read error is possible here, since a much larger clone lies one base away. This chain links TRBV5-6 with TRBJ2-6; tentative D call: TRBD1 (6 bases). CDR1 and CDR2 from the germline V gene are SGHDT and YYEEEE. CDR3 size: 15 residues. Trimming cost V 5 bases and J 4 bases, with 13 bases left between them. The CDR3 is CASSPDSTGANVLTF. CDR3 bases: TGTGCCAGCAGTCCGGACAGTACGGGGGCCAACGTCCTGACTTTC. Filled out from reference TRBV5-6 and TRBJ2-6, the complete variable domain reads DAGVTQSPTHLIKTRGQQVTLRCSPKSGHDTVSWYQQALGQGPQFIFQYYEEEERQRGNFPDRFSGHQFPNYSSELNVNALLLGDSALYLCASSPDSTGANVLTFGAGSRLTVL.

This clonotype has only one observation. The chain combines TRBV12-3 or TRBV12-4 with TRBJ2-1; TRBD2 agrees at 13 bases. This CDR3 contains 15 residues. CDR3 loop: CVNRKGLAGNNEQFF. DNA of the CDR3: TGTGTCAACAGGAAGGGACTAGCGGGGAACAATGAGCAGTTCTTC.

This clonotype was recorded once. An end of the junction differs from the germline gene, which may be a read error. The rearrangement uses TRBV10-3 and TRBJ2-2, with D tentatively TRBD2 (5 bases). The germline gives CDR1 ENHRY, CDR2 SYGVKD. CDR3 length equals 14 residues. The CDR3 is CTISPGINNGELFF. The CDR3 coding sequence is TGTACCATCAGTCCCGGGATTAACAACGGGGAGCTGTTTTTT.

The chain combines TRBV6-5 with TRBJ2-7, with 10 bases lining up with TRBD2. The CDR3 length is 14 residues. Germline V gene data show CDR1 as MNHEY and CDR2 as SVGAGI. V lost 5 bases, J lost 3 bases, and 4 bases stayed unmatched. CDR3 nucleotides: TGTGCCAGCAGTCCGGGACTAGCGAACTACGAGCAGTACTTC. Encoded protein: CASSPGLANYEQYF.